A selection of T cell receptor beta chains follows, all from one sample in a study of blood T cell repertoires in COVID-19. Profiling relied on immunoSEQ multiplex PCR, and the TCRdb table lists in-frame clones only, not all of them. The sample yields approximately 15,000 clones, around 80% seen once. Sequencing was carried out using peripheral blood. These receptors originate from a human donor in a cohort sampled during active COVID-19. CDR3s include the opening cysteine and the closing phenylalanine or tryptophan. The D gene is left open where the match is weak. Some rows mark clone size as missing; the rest say once, few, many or name a class of expanded clone.

clone_size	d_call	v_call	j_call	cdr3_nt	cdr3_aa
NA	TRBD1	TRBV5-1	TRBJ2-3	TGCGCCAGCAGCATCAGGACAGGGCGATTGGATACGCAGTATTTT	CASSIRTGRLDTQYF
NA	NA	TRBV19	TRBJ1-5	TGTGCCAGTAAGTTTGGGGCCCTATACAATCAGCCCCAGCATTTT	CASKFGALYNQPQHF
NA	NA	TRBV11-2	TRBJ2-7	TGTGCCAGCAGGACAGGAGTCTCCTACGAGCAGTACTTC	CASRTGVSYEQYF
NA	NA	TRBV5-1	TRBJ1-1	TGCGCCAGCAGCTTGTTGCCGGGAAGGAACACTGAAGCTTTCTTT	CASSLLPGRNTEAFF
NA	NA	TRBV28	TRBJ2-7	TGTGCCAGCGGACTAGGGGGATACGAGCAGTACTTC	CASGLGGYEQYF
NA	NA	TRBV9	TRBJ2-7	TGTGCCAGCAGCGTGGGTAGCGGTAGCCTTAGGGTTCGCGAGCAGTACTTC	CASSVGSGSLRVREQYF
NA	TRBD2	TRBV27	TRBJ2-1	TGTGCCAGCAGACCGCCGGCTAGCGGGGGATACAATGAGCAGTTCTTC	CASRPPASGGYNEQFF
few	TRBD1	TRBV6-6	TRBJ2-7	TGTGCCAGCAGTCCGACAGGGACGTCGGGCGAGCAGTACTTC	CASSPTGTSGEQYF
NA	NA	TRBV4-3	TRBJ2-1	TGCGCCAGCAGCCAAGATCCCCAGGGCGGGGCGGCTGAGCAGTTCTTC	CASSQDPQGGAAEQFF
NA	NA	TRBV27	TRBJ1-5	TGTGCCAGCAGTTACGGTAGAGGGTATAGCAATCAGCCCCAGCATTTT	CASSYGRGYSNQPQHF
NA	TRBD1	TRBV27	TRBJ2-3	TGTGCCAGCAGTTCCTGGACAGGGCTTGGCACAGATACGCAGTATTTT	CASSSWTGLGTDTQYF
NA	TRBD2	TRBV10-3	TRBJ2-3	TGTGCCATAACCGGGACTACATTCGATACGCAGTATTTT	CAITGTTFDTQYF
NA	TRBD1	TRBV10-3	TRBJ2-1	TGTGCCATCACCGGTCACGGGACAGGGTCCGTCCATGAGCAGTTCTTC	CAITGHGTGSVHEQFF
NA	NA	TRBV11-2	TRBJ2-4	TGTGCCAGCAGCTCGGGGAGAGCCAAAAACATTCAGTACTTC	CASSSGRAKNIQYF
medium-sized	NA	TRBV9	TRBJ1-3	TGTGCCAGCAGCGTTAACTCTGGAAACACCATATATTTT	CASSVNSGNTIYF
NA	NA	TRBV6-5	TRBJ2-5	TGTGCCAGCAGACTCGGGTGGGAGGAGACCCAGTACTTC	CASRLGWEETQYF
NA	NA	TRBV2	TRBJ2-3	TGTGCCAGCAGTGTCAAAATCGACAGTTCGAGGCAGTATTTT	CASSVKIDSSRQYF
NA	TRBD2	TRBV5-8	TRBJ2-7	TGTGCCAGCAGCTCGATAGCGGGAGGCGTGGAGCAGTACTTC	CASSSIAGGVEQYF
NA	TRBD2	TRBV9	TRBJ2-7	TGTGCCAGCAGCGTCCGGGACTACCAATACGAGCAGTACTTC	CASSVRDYQYEQYF
NA	TRBD1	TRBV19	TRBJ2-1	TGTGCCAGTAGTACCCCACAGGGGGCCTCCTACAATGAGCAGTTCTTC	CASSTPQGASYNEQFF
once	TRBD1	TRBV27	TRBJ2-6	TGTGCCACAAGGCCATGGGGACAGGGGGACTCTGGGGCCAACGTCCTGACTTTC	CATRPWGQGDSGANVLTF
NA	NA	TRBV5-6	TRBJ1-4	TGTGCCAGCAGCTTGGTACCTCTCGGAGGGAATGAAAAACTGTTTTTT	CASSLVPLGGNEKLFF
once	NA	TRBV12-3/TRBV12-4	TRBJ2-7	TGTGCCAGCAGTACCCACGGCTACGAGCAGTACTTC	CASSTHGYEQYF
NA	TRBD2	TRBV28	TRBJ2-5	TGTGCCAGCAGTTTCACCGGGACTAGCGGGAGTAGGAAAGAGACCCAGTACTTC	CASSFTGTSGSRKETQYF
NA	NA	TRBV4-1	TRBJ2-3	TGCGCCAGCAGCCAAGATGTGGGGCCGGAAGATACGCAGTATTTT	CASSQDVGPEDTQYF
NA	NA	TRBV10-2	TRBJ2-7	TGCAGCGGCAGGTCCTACGAGCAGTACTTC	CSGRSYEQYF
NA	TRBD2	TRBV12-3/TRBV12-4	TRBJ2-5	TGTGCCAGCAGGGGACTAGACGAAGAGACCCAGTACTTC	CASRGLDEETQYF
few	TRBD1	TRBV12-3/TRBV12-4	TRBJ1-6	TGTGCCAGCAGTACAGGGGGCTACTCACCCCTCCACTTT	CASSTGGYSPLHF
NA	NA	TRBV24-1	TRBJ2-3	TGTGCCACCAGTGATGAGGCCTTAGGCACAGATACGCAGTATTTT	CATSDEALGTDTQYF
NA	TRBD1	TRBV3-1/TRBV3-2	TRBJ1-6	TGTGCCAGCAGAGATGGGACAGAACATTCACCCCTCCACTTT	CASRDGTEHSPLHF
once	NA	TRBV7-8	TRBJ1-1	TGTGCCAGCAGCCAGCAGGGAAGTAACACTGAAGCTTTCTTT	CASSQQGSNTEAFF
NA	NA	TRBV2	TRBJ1-1	TGTGCCAGCAGTGCTCCCACTGAAGCTTTCTTT	CASSAPTEAFF
NA	NA	TRBV5-1	TRBJ2-5	TGCGCCAGCAGCTTGGAAGGACAGTTGGGGACCCAGTACTTC	CASSLEGQLGTQYF
NA	TRBD1	TRBV2	TRBJ1-6	TGTGCCAGCCAAATGGACAGGTCCTCGAATTCACCCCTCCACTTT	CASQMDRSSNSPLHF
NA	TRBD2	TRBV5-4	TRBJ2-6	TGTGCCAGCAGCTTGGAGGTGGGGAGGGTCGGGCCTGGGGCCAACGTCCTGACTTTC	CASSLEVGRVGPGANVLTF
NA	NA	TRBV9	TRBJ2-1	TGTGCCAGCAGCGTTCTGGGGGCGGGTGAGCAGTTCTTC	CASSVLGAGEQFF
NA	TRBD1	TRBV28	TRBJ1-2	TGTGCCAGCAGTCGCGACAGGGTGCACTATGGCTACACCTTC	CASSRDRVHYGYTF
once	NA	TRBV25-1	TRBJ2-4	TGTGCCAGCAGTGAAAGGTCAGGGGATACCAAAAACATTCAGTACTTC	CASSERSGDTKNIQYF
NA	TRBD2	TRBV7-2	TRBJ2-7	TGTGCCAGCAGCTTCATCCCCCTTCGCGGGGGCTACGAGCAGTACTTC	CASSFIPLRGGYEQYF
NA	TRBD2	TRBV7-9	TRBJ2-5	TGTGCCAGCAGCTTACTAGCGGGAGTCGGGGGAGAGACCCAGTACTTC	CASSLLAGVGGETQYF
NA	TRBD2	TRBV19	TRBJ2-5	TGTGCCAGTAGTAACGGGGGGGGCACGGAGACCCAGTACTTC	CASSNGGGTETQYF
NA	NA	TRBV20-1	TRBJ2-7	TGCAGTGCTAGAGTCAGCTACGAGCAGTACTTC	CSARVSYEQYF
NA	TRBD2	TRBV7-3	TRBJ2-5	TGTGCCAGCAGCTCCGGACTAGCGGGGGCGACCCAGTACTTC	CASSSGLAGATQYF
NA	TRBD1	TRBV4-2	TRBJ2-5	TGTGCCAGCAGCCAAACAGGGGGCCAAGAGACCCAGTACTTC	CASSQTGGQETQYF
few	NA	TRBV13	TRBJ2-7	TGTGCCAGCAGCTTTCTCGGCAGACTATCCTACGAGCAGTACTTC	CASSFLGRLSYEQYF
NA	TRBD1	TRBV9	TRBJ2-1	TGTGCCAGCAGCGTCTGGGGACAGGGGAAGAATGAGCAGTTCTTC	CASSVWGQGKNEQFF
NA	TRBD2	TRBV28	TRBJ2-3	TGTGCCAGCAACGGACTAGAGAGCACAGATACGCAGTATTTT	CASNGLESTDTQYF
NA	TRBD2	TRBV11-2	TRBJ2-3	TGTGCCAGCAGCTTTACTAGCGGGAGGGCAGGGGGCACAGATACGCAGTATTTT	CASSFTSGRAGGTDTQYF
NA	TRBD1	TRBV3-1/TRBV3-2	TRBJ2-1	TGTGCCAGCAGCCCCGGACAGGTCAATGAGCAGTTCTTC	CASSPGQVNEQFF
NA	TRBD1	TRBV11-2	TRBJ2-1	TGTGCCAGCAGCCCCTTAACCGGGACAGGGACCAACAATGAGCAGTTCTTC	CASSPLTGTGTNNEQFF
once	NA	TRBV27	TRBJ1-1	TGTGCCAGCAGTTTAGGTGGGGCGAACACTGAAGCTTTCTTT	CASSLGGANTEAFF
NA	NA	TRBV6-5	TRBJ1-6	TGTGCCAGCTCCCAAAGGGGCAGATCAAATTCACCCCTCCACTTT	CASSQRGRSNSPLHF
few	NA	TRBV19	TRBJ1-5	TGTGCCAGTAGTATGGGAGAACATTATAGCAATCAGCCCCAGCATTTT	CASSMGEHYSNQPQHF
NA	NA	TRBV2	TRBJ1-1	TGTGCCAGCAGTGAAGCTGCAAGAGGAACTGAAGCTTTCTTT	CASSEAARGTEAFF
NA	NA	TRBV3-1/TRBV3-2	TRBJ1-1	TGTGCCAGCAGCCCAGGGTGGGACACTGAAGCTTTCTTT	CASSPGWDTEAFF
NA	TRBD1	TRBV7-3	TRBJ1-1	TGTGCCAGCAGCTTCGGGACAGGGAGCACTGAAGCTTTCTTT	CASSFGTGSTEAFF
NA	NA	TRBV6-5	TRBJ2-7	TGTGCCAGCAGTTCCCCGACAGTTTCGACCTACGAGCAGTACTTC	CASSSPTVSTYEQYF